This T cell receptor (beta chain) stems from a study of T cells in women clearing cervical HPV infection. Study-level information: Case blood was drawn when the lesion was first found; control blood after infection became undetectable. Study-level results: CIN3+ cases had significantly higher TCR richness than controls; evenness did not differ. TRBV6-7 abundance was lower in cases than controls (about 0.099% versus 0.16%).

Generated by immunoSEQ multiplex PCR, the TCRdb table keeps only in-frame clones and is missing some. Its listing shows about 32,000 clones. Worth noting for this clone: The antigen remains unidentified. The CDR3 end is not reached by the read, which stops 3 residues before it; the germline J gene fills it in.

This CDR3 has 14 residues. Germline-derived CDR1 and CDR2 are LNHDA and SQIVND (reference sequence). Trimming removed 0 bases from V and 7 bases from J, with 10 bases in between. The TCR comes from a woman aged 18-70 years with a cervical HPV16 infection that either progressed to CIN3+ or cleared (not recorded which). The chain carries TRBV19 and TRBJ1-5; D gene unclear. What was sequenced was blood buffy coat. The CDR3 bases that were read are TGTGCCAGTAGTATAGAGGCAGTCCACCAGCCC. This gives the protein CASSIEAVHQP. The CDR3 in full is CASSIEAVHQPQHF. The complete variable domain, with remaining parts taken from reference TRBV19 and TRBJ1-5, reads DGGITQSPKYLFRKEGQNVTLSCEQNLNHDAMYWYRQDPGQGLRLIYYSQIVNDFQKGDIAEGYSVSREKKESFPLTVTSAQKNPTAFYLCASSIEAVHQPQHFGDGTRLSIL.